The next 20 T cell receptor beta chains were all read from a single sample in a study of blood T cell repertoires in COVID-19. Here immunoSEQ multiplex PCR was the method, and the copy in TCRdb shows in-frame clones only, minus some. The sample carries 90,000 or so clones, 75% to 90% recorded once. The specimen sequenced was peripheral blood. These receptors all stem from a man aged 80 or over with acute or convalescent COVID-19.

The chain combines TRBV2 with TRBJ2-2, with a possible D match to TRBD2 (6 bases). Germline V gives CDR1 SNHLY, CDR2 FYNNEI. V was clipped by 7 bases and J by 2 bases, with 11 bases between them. The CDR3 is 14 amino acids. The CDR3 protein is CASTLGGNTGELFF. In nucleotides, the CDR3 is TGTGCCAGCACCTTGGGGGGTAACACCGGGGAGCTGTTTTTT.

The V and J genes are TRBV3-1 (or the pseudogene TRBV3-2) and TRBJ1-5; D uncertain. V was cut by 4 bases and J by 7 bases, with 17 bases left in between. Germline CDR1 LGHDT, CDR2 YNNKEL (reference sequence). CDR3 length: 15 amino acids. The DNA for the CDR3 is TGTGCCAGCAGCCCTAGTGAAGTGAGGAACCAGCCCCAGCATTTT. This gives the protein CASSPSEVRNQPQHF.

This clone was seen a few times. The chain couples TRBV7-3 to TRBJ2-3; 10 nucleotides line up with TRBD2. Germline V lookup: CDR1 SGHTA, CDR2 FQGTGA. The CDR3 contains 14 residues. V gave up 4 bases and J gave up 3 bases; unmatched junction bases: 1. CDR3 region: CASSYSGGTDTQYF. The CDR3 DNA sequence: TGTGCCAGCAGCTATAGCGGGGGGACAGATACGCAGTATTTT.

The rearrangement uses TRBV7-2 and TRBJ2-7; the match to TRBD1 covers 7 bases. Germline V lookup: CDR1 SGHTA, CDR2 FQGNSA. The ends lost 2 bases at V and 6 bases at J; junction bases unmatched: 10. The CDR3 runs to 15 residues. The CDR3 nucleotides read TGTGCCAGCAGCTTACACCCGGGACAGAATAGCGAGCAGTACTTC. This sequence encodes CASSLHPGQNSEQYF.

This clone has a single count. CDR3 sequence reads: CASRQDRGLNTEAFF. DNA for the CDR3: TGTGCCAGCAGACAAGACAGGGGGTTGAACACTGAAGCTTTCTTT. The V gene is TRBV5-4, the J gene TRBJ1-1; TRBD1 matches 9 bases. Germline CDR1 SGHNT, CDR2 YYREEE (reference sequence). Trimming cost V 5 bases and J 0 bases; bases outside gene matches: 5. The CDR3 runs to 15 residues.

The chain joins TRBV5-1 to TRBJ1-1; 9 bases are a match to TRBD1. The CDR3 totals 14 residues. The junction had 4 bases not matched to a gene; V was cut back by 3 bases and J by 4 bases. Germline CDR1 reads SGHRS; CDR2 reads YFSETQ. This CDR3 reads CASSWDRVTTEAFF. DNA for the CDR3: TGCGCCAGCAGCTGGGACAGGGTGACCACTGAAGCTTTCTTT.

The chain is built from TRBV28 and TRBJ1-2; TRBD1 matches 8 bases. The CDR3 is made up of 14 amino acids. With 3 bases clipped from V and 3 bases from J, the junction kept 3 bases outside the gene matches. The germline gives CDR1 MDHEN, CDR2 SYDVKM. In DNA, the CDR3 is TGTGCCAGCAGTTTGGACAGGGATCACTATGGCTACACCTTC. This translates into CASSLDRDHYGYTF.

This clone was counted a single time. The chain uses TRBV4-1 and TRBJ1-5; maybe TRBD1 (5 bases). The V end lost 0 bases, the J end lost 5 bases, and 20 bases lay between the germline ends. This CDR3 is 18 amino acids long. CDR1 is MGHRA and CDR2 is YSYEKL in the germline V gene. CDR3 DNA: TGCGCCAGCAGCCAAGAGGGCACTGCCCGCGGGGGTTATCAGCCCCAGCATTTT. Translation gives CASSQEGTARGGYQPQHF.

The sample holds one count of this clone. V is TRBV14 and J is TRBJ1-1; TRBD1 matches 11 bases. Germline CDR1 and CDR2: SGHDN and FVKESK. This CDR3 contains 16 residues. V lost 2 bases, J lost 4 bases, and 6 bases stayed unmatched. The CDR3 sequence: CASSQRTGGAVTEAFF. The CDR3 DNA reads as TGTGCCAGCAGCCAAAGGACAGGGGGCGCCGTCACTGAAGCTTTCTTT.

The chain is built from TRBV7-6 and TRBJ1-1; 9 bases line up with TRBD1. The CDR3 consists of 15 residues. V gave up 6 bases and J gave up 1 base; unmatched junction bases: 6. The germline V gene has CDR1 SGHVS and CDR2 FNYEAQ. The CDR3 nucleotides are TGTGCCAGCAGAAGACAGGGGGAGGGGAACACTGAAGCTTTCTTT. Protein product: CASRRQGEGNTEAFF.

This clone appeared once. The V call is TRBV11-2, the J call TRBJ1-1; no firm D call. The CDR3 length is 13 residues. V lost 5 bases and J lost 3, with 10 bases in between. Germline V gene sequence: CDR1 SGHAT, CDR2 FQNNGV. The CDR3 nucleotides are TGTGCCAGCAGCCCTCTCGGGTACACTGAAGCTTTCTTT. This gives the protein CASSPLGYTEAFF.

CDR3 sequence (DNA): TGTGCCAGCTTGGGACTCACCACCACAGATACGCAGTATTTT. Protein: CASLGLTTTDTQYF. This chain connects TRBV18 to TRBJ2-3; the D gene is possibly TRBD2 (6 bases). Trimming pared 7 bases from V and 2 bases from J, leaving 13 bases between. Germline V gene lookup returns CDR1 KGHSH and CDR2 LQKENI. The CDR3 is 14 amino acids.

This chain links TRBV5-5 with TRBJ2-5; TRBD2 matches 9 bases. The CDR3 is 15 amino acids. Germline loops: CDR1 SGHKS, CDR2 YYEKEE (reference sequence). V lost 4 bases to trimming and J lost 1 base; unmatched junction nucleotides: 5. CDR3 nucleotides: TGTGCCAGCAGCGATGCGGGGGGGGGCCAAGAGACCCAGTACTTC. Translated: CASSDAGGGQETQYF.

The gene calls are TRBV4-3 and TRBJ1-1; tentative D call: TRBD1 (5 bases). The CDR3 spans 15 residues. Germline loops: CDR1 LGHNA, CDR2 YSLEER. V was cut by 1 base and J by 0 bases, with 9 bases left in between. The CDR3, as DNA: TGCGCCAGCAGCCAAGGGGGCGGCTTGAACACTGAAGCTTTCTTT. Translation gives CASSQGGGLNTEAFF.

V usage is TRBV5-1 and J usage is TRBJ2-5, with TRBD2 identical over 10 bases. Germline-derived CDR1 and CDR2 are SGHRS and YFSETQ. This CDR3 is 13 amino acids long. V was pared by 4 bases and J by 5 bases, with 2 bases of the junction left unmatched. The CDR3 protein is CASSLGLAETQYF. DNA for the CDR3: TGCGCCAGCAGCCTGGGACTAGCGGAGACCCAGTACTTC.

The chain recombines TRBV6-1 with TRBJ1-4; 7 nucleotides agree with TRBD1. Germline V lookup: CDR1 MNHNS, CDR2 SASEGT. V shed 0 bases and J 4 bases; nucleotides not matched to a gene: 5. This CDR3 comprises 16 residues. The CDR3 region is CASSEALQGSNEKLFF. The CDR3 DNA sequence: TGTGCCAGCAGTGAAGCGTTACAGGGGAGTAATGAAAAACTGTTTTTT.

To note about this clone: The same CDR3 arises from other DNA sequences in this sample as well. The chain carries TRBV6-1 and TRBJ1-5; maybe TRBD1 (5 bases). The germline V gene has CDR1 MNHNS and CDR2 SASEGT. There are 13 residues in the CDR3. V shed 1 base and J shed 4 bases, with 5 bases lying between them. CDR3 DNA sequence: TGTGCCAGCAGTGAAGAGGGGAATCAGCCCCAGCATTTT. Translating it yields CASSEEGNQPQHF.

This sequence joins TRBV5-1 and TRBJ2-7; 9 nucleotides line up with TRBD1. From germline, CDR1 is SGHRS and CDR2 YFSETQ. The CDR3 is 13 amino acids. With V trimmed by 1 base and J by 7 bases, 3 bases remained unmatched. This CDR3 is CASSLRDRVEQYF. CDR3 DNA: TGCGCCAGCAGCTTGAGGGACAGGGTAGAGCAGTACTTC.

This rearrangement joins TRBV19 to TRBJ1-5; weak D call: TRBD1 (5 bases). The CDR3 loop spans 14 amino acids. Looked up from germline, CDR1 is LNHDA and CDR2 is SQIVND (reference sequence). Trimming took off 5 bases at V and 2 bases at J, with 10 bases between the two ends. The CDR3 nucleotides read TGTGCCAGTAGTGCGGACAATGGCAATCAGCCCCAGCATTTT. Its translation: CASSADNGNQPQHF. The whole variable domain, remainder taken from reference TRBV19 and TRBJ1-5, is DGGITQSPKYLFRKEGQNVTLSCEQNLNHDAMYWYRQDPGQGLRLIYYSQIVNDFQKGDIAEGYSVSREKKESFPLTVTSAQKNPTAFYLCASSADNGNQPQHFGDGTRLSIL.

The chain joins TRBV2 to TRBJ2-7, with 10 bases fitting TRBD2. Germline V lookup: CDR1 SNHLY, CDR2 FYNNEI. CDR3 length: 17 residues. The junction had 13 bases not matched to a gene; V was cut back by 4 bases and J by 4 bases. The CDR3 reads CASSGWFGASGGYEQYF. For the CDR3, the DNA is TGTGCCAGCAGTGGATGGTTTGGAGCTAGCGGGGGATACGAGCAGTACTTC.